The 20 T cell receptor beta chains reported below all come from one sample, sequenced in a study of beta chain features in type 1 diabetes. These receptors have no identified antigens. Whole-study findings and limits: All four CD4+ subsets from Type 1 diabetes patients carried moderately but significantly shorter TCRB CDR3s.

The sequenced template was cDNA made from the entire isolated RNA. The data were produced by immunoSEQ multiplex PCR, yet TCRdb's version contains in-frame clones alone and is incomplete. The table includes a few hundred thousand clones, 16% detected once. The sequencing input was naive CD4+ T cells from blood. All receptors come from a man in his thirties or forties with type 1 diabetes.

This chain links TRBV4-1 with TRBJ1-1, with 11 bases lining up with TRBD1. V dropped 8 bases and J dropped 0; count of bases not matched to a gene: 5. Per the germline V gene, CDR1 is MGHRA and CDR2 is YSYEKL. The CDR3 contains 15 residues. The CDR3 nucleotides are TGCGCCAGCGGCGGGACAGGGGGGATGAACACTGAAGCTTTCTTT. Protein sequence: CASGGTGGMNTEAFF.

This clone appeared a few times. The genes are TRBV10-1 and TRBJ2-7, with D possibly matching TRBD1 (6 bases). Germline-derived CDR1 and CDR2 are WNHNN and SYGVQD (reference sequence). The CDR3 is made up of 14 amino acids. V lost 2 bases, J lost 3 bases, and 11 bases lay in between. The CDR3 reads CASSEGTSVYEQYF. CDR3 bases: TGCGCCAGCAGTGAGGGGACATCTGTCTACGAGCAGTACTTC.

Worth noting for this clone: The same CDR3 can be traced to other DNA sequences in this sample. This chain joins TRBV5-6 and TRBJ2-1; D is ambiguous. Trimming left V 3 bases short and J 4 bases short, with 2 bases between. Per the germline V gene, CDR1 is SGHDT and CDR2 is YYEEEE. The CDR3 is made up of 11 amino acids. This CDR3 reads CASSSYNEQFF. The CDR3, as DNA: TGTGCCAGCAGCTCGTACAATGAGCAGTTCTTC. Together with reference TRBV5-6 and TRBJ2-1, the CDR3 gives the full variable domain: DAGVTQSPTHLIKTRGQQVTLRCSPKSGHDTVSWYQQALGQGPQFIFQYYEEEERQRGNFPDRFSGHQFPNYSSELNVNALLLGDSALYLCASSSYNEQFFGPGTRLTVL.

This chain joins TRBV2 and TRBJ2-4; D is unresolved. The CDR3 has 15 residues. Per the germline V gene, CDR1 is SNHLY and CDR2 is FYNNEI. Trimming stripped 5 bases from V and 0 bases from J, with 11 bases between. The CDR3 loop is CASSQERIAKNIQYF. The CDR3 DNA reads TGTGCCAGCAGTCAGGAGCGTATAGCCAAAAACATTCAGTACTTC.

This clone has a handful of counts. The chain couples TRBV15 to TRBJ2-3; weak D call: TRBD1 (5 bases). V lost 1 base and J lost 2, with 10 bases in between. Per germline, CDR1 LNHNV and CDR2 YYDKDF (reference sequence). The CDR3 totals 15 residues. The CDR3 nucleotides read TGTGCCACCAGCAGAGGGACACTGAACACAGATACGCAGTATTTT. Translation: CATSRGTLNTDTQYF.

This clone was counted a few times. The chain employs TRBV5-1 and TRBJ2-4; D not resolved. Deletions cut 0 bases from V and 8 bases from J, with 6 bases between. The CDR3 extends over 12 amino acids. Germline V gene lookup returns CDR1 SGHRS and CDR2 YFSETQ. The CDR3 DNA reads TGCGCCAGCAGCTTGGAAAGGGACATTCAGTACTTC. It encodes CASSLERDIQYF.

Only a few counts were recorded for this clone. This sequence joins TRBV29-1 and TRBJ1-4; D gene ambiguous. CDR3 length: 13 amino acids. Germline values: CDR1 SQVTM, CDR2 ANQGSEA. Deletions cut 5 bases from V and 8 bases from J, with 15 bases between. The CDR3 reads CSVRPQADEKLFF. In DNA form, the CDR3 reads TGCAGCGTTAGACCCCAGGCGGACGAAAAACTGTTTTTT.

This clone was found a few times. This sequence joins TRBV29-1 and TRBJ2-7, with D perhaps TRBD2 (5 bases). V dropped 4 bases and J dropped 3 bases, with 10 bases sitting between them. Germline lookup yields CDR1 SQVTM and CDR2 ANQGSEA. The length of the CDR3 is 12 residues. CDR3 coding DNA: TGCAGCGTTGGGTTCGGGATCTACGAGCAGTACTTC. Its protein is CSVGFGIYEQYF.

This chain joins TRBV12-2 and TRBJ2-1; the table's TRBD2 call for D was not verified on the DNA. TRBV12-2 represents a pseudogene. CDR3 size: 16 residues. The DNA for the CDR3 is TGTGCAAGTCGATTCGTTAGATCGAGCTCCTACAATGAGCAGTTCTTC. Protein: CASRFVRSSSYNEQFF.

In this sample, this clone turned up a few times. The chain uses TRBV13 and TRBJ1-2; D is unclear. Germline lookup yields CDR1 PRHDT and CDR2 FYEKMQ (reference sequence). CDR3 length: 12 amino acids. Trimming took off 2 bases at V and 8 bases at J, with 9 bases between the two ends. The chain's CDR3 is CASSLLGGGYTF. The CDR3 DNA sequence: TGTGCCAGCAGCTTATTAGGTGGGGGCTACACCTTC.

Of note for this clone: At the DNA level, this CDR3 is encoded by other sequences in the same sample as well. V and J are TRBV4-3 and TRBJ2-7, with a weak D call TRBD1 (5 bases). Germline V gives CDR1 LGHNA, CDR2 YSLEER. V lost 0 bases to trimming and J lost 0 bases, with 9 bases between them. The CDR3 has 15 residues. The CDR3 coding sequence is TGCGCCAGCAGCCAAGACAGGGTCAGCTCCTACGAGCAGTACTTC. Amino acid sequence: CASSQDRVSSYEQYF.

This chain joins TRBV30 and TRBJ1-5; D possibly corresponds to TRBD1 (5 bases). Per the germline V gene, CDR1 is GTSNPN and CDR2 is SVGIG (reference sequence). V lost 5 bases and J 1 base, leaving 12 bases between the germline ends. The CDR3 extends over 14 amino acids. The CDR3 here is CAWSGGYSNQPQHF. In DNA form, the CDR3 reads TGTGCCTGGTCGGGGGGTTACAGCAATCAGCCCCAGCATTTT.

The chain links TRBV27 to TRBJ2-7; 11 bases agree with TRBD2. The CDR3 loop spans 16 amino acids. The V gene end was trimmed by 0 bases and the J gene end by 2 bases; junction bases not matched to a gene: 3. Germline CDR1 reads MNHEY; CDR2 reads SMNVEV (reference sequence). CDR3 sequence reads: CASSLSSTSGAYEQYF. DNA for the CDR3: TGTGCCAGCAGTTTATCGTCGACTAGCGGGGCCTACGAGCAGTACTTC.

The J gene is TRBJ2-1, the V gene TRBV6-6; no clear D gene. Germline assignment: CDR1 MNHNY and CDR2 SVGAGI (reference sequence). Trimming stripped 3 bases from V and 9 bases from J, with 9 bases between. The CDR3 runs to 12 residues. The CDR3 loop is CASSYPQREQFF. DNA of the CDR3: TGTGCCAGCAGTTATCCCCAGCGTGAGCAGTTCTTC.

This clone was observed a few times. The V call is TRBV29-1, the J call TRBJ1-4; TRBD1 matches at 8 bases. CDR1 is SQVTM, CDR2 ANQGSEA, per germline. CDR3 size: 14 residues. With 6 bases clipped from V and 7 bases from J, the junction kept 10 bases outside the gene matches. The DNA of the CDR3 is TGCAGCGTCTACAAGACAGGGGCGTCTGAAAAACTGTTTTTT. Protein: CSVYKTGASEKLFF.

The rearrangement links TRBV14 to TRBJ2-7, with D hard to call. Trimming took off 4 bases at V and 0 bases at J, with 7 bases between the two ends. The CDR3 spans 13 residues. In germline, CDR1 is SGHDN, CDR2 FVKESK. The CDR3 here is CASSPGRSYEQYF. The DNA for the CDR3 is TGTGCCAGCAGCCCTGGACGCTCCTACGAGCAGTACTTC.

The chain carries TRBV7-2 and TRBJ2-1; possible D gene TRBD1, 6 bases. V lost 5 bases and J lost 15, with 26 bases in between. Germline V CDR1 and CDR2: SGHTA, FQGNSA. This CDR3 is built from 15 residues. The CDR3 nucleotides read TGTGCCAGCAGCACTGGACAGCCTGGAGGTACATTACCGTTCTTC. Protein: CASSTGQPGGTLPFF.

This clone turned up a few times. The rearrangement links TRBV4-1 to TRBJ2-1; TRBD2 matches at 10 bases. Germline assignment: CDR1 MGHRA and CDR2 YSYEKL. CDR3 length equals 15 residues. J was trimmed by 7 bases and V by 3 bases; bases with no gene match: 6. DNA for the CDR3: TGCGCCAGCAGCCACCTAGCGGGAGCTGCGAATGAGCAGTTCTTC. It encodes CASSHLAGAANEQFF.

This clone was counted between two and nine times. V gene TRBV30 combines with J gene TRBJ2-5; D is undetermined. The CDR3 extends over 14 amino acids. Trimming shortened V by 2 bases and J by 0 bases, and 10 bases separated the two germline ends. Germline CDR1 is GTSNPN and CDR2 is SVGIG (reference sequence). CDR3 DNA sequence: TGTGCCTGGAGTCTCGGGCAGCACCAAGAGACCCAGTACTTC. The encoded protein is CAWSLGQHQETQYF.

The V gene is TRBV28, the J gene TRBJ2-1; D gene ambiguous. CDR1 is MDHEN and CDR2 is SYDVKM in the germline V gene. The CDR3 has 13 amino acids. The CDR3 region has the DNA TGTGCGACACACCTAGGGATGATCGATGAGCAGTTCTTC. It is translated as CATHLGMIDEQFF.